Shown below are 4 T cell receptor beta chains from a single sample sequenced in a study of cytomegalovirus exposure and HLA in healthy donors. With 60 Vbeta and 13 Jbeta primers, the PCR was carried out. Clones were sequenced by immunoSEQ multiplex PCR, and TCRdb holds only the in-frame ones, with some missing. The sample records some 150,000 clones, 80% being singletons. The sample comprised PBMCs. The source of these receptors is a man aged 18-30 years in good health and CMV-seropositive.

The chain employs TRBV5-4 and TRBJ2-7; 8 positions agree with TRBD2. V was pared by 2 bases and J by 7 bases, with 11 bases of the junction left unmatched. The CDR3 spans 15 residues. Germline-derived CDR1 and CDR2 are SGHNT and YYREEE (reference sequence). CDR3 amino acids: CASSFGTSVLLEQYF. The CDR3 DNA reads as TGTGCCAGCAGCTTTGGGACTAGTGTACTCTTGGAGCAGTACTTC.

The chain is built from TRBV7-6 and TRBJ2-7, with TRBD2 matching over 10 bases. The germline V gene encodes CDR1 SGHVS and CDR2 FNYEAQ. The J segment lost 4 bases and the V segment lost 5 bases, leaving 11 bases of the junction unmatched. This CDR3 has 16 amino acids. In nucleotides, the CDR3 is TGTGCCAGCAGCCCCCGCGCTAGCGGGAGTAATTACGAGCAGTACTTC. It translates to CASSPRASGSNYEQYF.

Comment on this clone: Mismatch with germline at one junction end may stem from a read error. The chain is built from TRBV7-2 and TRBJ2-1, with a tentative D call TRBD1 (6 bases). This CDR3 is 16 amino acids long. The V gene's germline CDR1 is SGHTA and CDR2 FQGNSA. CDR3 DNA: TGTGTCAGCAGCCCCCAAGCAGGGGCACGGTACAATGAGCAGTTCTTC. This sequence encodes CVSSPQAGARYNEQFF.

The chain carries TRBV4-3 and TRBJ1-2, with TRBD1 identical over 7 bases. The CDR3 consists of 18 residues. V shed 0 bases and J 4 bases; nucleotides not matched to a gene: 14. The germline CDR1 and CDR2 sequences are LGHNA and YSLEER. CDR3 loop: CASSQEVVGSGGGYGYTF. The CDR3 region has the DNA TGCGCCAGCAGCCAAGAGGTTGTTGGGTCAGGGGGTGGCTATGGCTACACCTTC.